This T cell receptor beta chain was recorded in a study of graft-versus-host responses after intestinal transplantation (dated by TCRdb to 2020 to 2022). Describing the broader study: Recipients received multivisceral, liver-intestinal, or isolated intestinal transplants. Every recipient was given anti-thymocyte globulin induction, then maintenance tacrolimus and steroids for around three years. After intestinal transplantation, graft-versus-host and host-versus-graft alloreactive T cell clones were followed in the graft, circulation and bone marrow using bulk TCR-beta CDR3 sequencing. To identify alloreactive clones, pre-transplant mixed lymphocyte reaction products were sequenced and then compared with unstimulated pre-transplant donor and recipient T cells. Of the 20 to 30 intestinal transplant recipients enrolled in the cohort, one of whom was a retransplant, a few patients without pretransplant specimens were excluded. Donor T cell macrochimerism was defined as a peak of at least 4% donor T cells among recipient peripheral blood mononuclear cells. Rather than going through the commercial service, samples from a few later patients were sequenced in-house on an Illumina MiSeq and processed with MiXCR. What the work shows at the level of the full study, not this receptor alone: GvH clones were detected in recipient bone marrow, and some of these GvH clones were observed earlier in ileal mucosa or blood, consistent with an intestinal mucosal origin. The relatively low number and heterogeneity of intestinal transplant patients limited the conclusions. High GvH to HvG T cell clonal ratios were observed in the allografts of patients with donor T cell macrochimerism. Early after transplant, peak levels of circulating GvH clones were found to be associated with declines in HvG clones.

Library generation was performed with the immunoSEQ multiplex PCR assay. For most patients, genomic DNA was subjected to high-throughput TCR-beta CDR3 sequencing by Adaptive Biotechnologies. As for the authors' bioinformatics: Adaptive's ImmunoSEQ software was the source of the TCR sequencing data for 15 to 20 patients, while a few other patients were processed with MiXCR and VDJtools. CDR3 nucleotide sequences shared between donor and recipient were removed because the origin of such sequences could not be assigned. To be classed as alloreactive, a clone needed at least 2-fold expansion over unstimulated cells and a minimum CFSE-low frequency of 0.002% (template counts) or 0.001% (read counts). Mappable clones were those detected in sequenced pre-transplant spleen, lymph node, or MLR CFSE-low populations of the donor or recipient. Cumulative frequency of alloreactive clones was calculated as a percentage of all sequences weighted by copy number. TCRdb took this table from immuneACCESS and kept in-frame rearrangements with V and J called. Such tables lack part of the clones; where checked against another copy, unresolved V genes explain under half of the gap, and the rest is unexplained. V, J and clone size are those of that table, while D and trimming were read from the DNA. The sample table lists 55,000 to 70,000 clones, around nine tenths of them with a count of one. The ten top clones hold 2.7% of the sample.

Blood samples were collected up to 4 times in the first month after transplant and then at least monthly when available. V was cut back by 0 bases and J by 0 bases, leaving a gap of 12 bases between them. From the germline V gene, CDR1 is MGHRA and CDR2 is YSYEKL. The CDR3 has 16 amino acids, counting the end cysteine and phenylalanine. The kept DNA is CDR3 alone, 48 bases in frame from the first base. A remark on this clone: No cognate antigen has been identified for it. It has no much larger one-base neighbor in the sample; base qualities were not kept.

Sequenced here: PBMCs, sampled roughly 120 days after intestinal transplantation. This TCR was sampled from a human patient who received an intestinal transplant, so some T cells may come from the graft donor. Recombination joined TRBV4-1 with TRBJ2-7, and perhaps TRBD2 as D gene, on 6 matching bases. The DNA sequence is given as TGCGCCAGCAGCCAAGAGGCACTAGCCCTCTCCTACGAGCAGTACTTC. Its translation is CASSQEALALSYEQYF.